This TCR beta chain was obtained from a study of shared clonotypes between healthy human individuals. At the level of the study: For every donor, three CD4 naive, three CD4 memory, two CD8 naive and one CD8 memory plates were used. Study-level findings and limits: Although depth was large, rarefaction showed that sequencing of the sorted subsets was incomplete. What naive subsets generally showed was a larger estimated richness than memory subsets showed.

A remark on this clone: Antigen specificity is unknown.

The CDR3 runs 15 residues. With 4 bases clipped from V and 8 bases from J, the junction kept 9 bases outside the gene matches. The germline V gene encodes CDR1 SEHNR and CDR2 FQNEAQ (reference sequence). Naive CD8 populations comprised CD45RO-negative cells positively selected for CCR7, excluding terminally differentiated effector memory CD45RA+ cells. Each replicate PCR on the sorted subsets used roughly 190 ng DNA (around 31,000 T cell genomes). Only in-frame clones appear in the TCRdb table, and some are missing; sequencing was by immunoSEQ multiplex PCR. The table shows some 2.1 million clones, with roughly 93% occurring only once.

Sequencing input: naive CD8+ T cells from PBMCs. The clonotype comes from a young man in good health. Some clones in this sample may be carry-over from other donors' samples. The chain uses TRBV7-9 and TRBJ1-4, with TRBD1 matching 8 bases. The DNA for the CDR3 is TGTGCCAGCAGCTACCAGGGGGCGCCAGGGGAAAAACTGTTTTTT. The encoded protein is CASSYQGAPGEKLFF.